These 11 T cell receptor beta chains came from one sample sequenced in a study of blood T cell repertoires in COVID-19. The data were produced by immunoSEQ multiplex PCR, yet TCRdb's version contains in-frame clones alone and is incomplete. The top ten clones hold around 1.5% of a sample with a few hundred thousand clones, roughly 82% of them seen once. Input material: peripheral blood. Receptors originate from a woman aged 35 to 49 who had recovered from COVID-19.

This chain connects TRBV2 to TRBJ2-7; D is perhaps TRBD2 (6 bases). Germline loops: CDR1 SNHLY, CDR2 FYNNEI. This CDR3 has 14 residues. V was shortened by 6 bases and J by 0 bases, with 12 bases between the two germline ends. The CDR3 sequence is CASRKDGSSYEQYF. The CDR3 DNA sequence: TGTGCCAGCAGAAAGGACGGGAGCTCCTACGAGCAGTACTTC.

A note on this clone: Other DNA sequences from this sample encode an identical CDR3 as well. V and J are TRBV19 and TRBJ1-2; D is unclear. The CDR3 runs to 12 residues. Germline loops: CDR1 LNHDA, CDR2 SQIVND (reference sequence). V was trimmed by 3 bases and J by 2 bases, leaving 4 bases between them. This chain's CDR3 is CASSIQNYGYTF. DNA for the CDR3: TGTGCCAGTAGTATCCAAAACTATGGCTACACCTTC. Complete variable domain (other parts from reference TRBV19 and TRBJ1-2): DGGITQSPKYLFRKEGQNVTLSCEQNLNHDAMYWYRQDPGQGLRLIYYSQIVNDFQKGDIAEGYSVSREKKESFPLTVTSAQKNPTAFYLCASSIQNYGYTFGSGTRLTVV.

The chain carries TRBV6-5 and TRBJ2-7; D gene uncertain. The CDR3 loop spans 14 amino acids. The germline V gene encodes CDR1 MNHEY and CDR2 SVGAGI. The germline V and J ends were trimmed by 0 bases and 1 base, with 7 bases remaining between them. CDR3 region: CASSYSPGSYEQYF. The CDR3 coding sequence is TGTGCCAGCAGTTACTCCCCAGGATCCTACGAGCAGTACTTC.

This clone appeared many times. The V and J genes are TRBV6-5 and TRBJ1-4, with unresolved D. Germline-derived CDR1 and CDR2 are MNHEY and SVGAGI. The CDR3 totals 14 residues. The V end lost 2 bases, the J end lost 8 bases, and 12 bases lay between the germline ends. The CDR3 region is CASSYDFRGEKLFF. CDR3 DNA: TGTGCCAGCAGTTACGATTTCAGAGGAGAAAAACTGTTTTTT.

The CDR3 DNA is TGTGCCACCAGCAGAGATAACGGCAGGGGAGATACGCAGTATTTT. Translation gives CATSRDNGRGDTQYF. V is TRBV15 and J is TRBJ2-3, with D tentatively TRBD1 (6 bases). Trimming took off 0 bases at V and 5 bases at J, with 12 bases between the two ends. Germline values: CDR1 LNHNV, CDR2 YYDKDF (reference sequence). The length of the CDR3 is 15 residues.

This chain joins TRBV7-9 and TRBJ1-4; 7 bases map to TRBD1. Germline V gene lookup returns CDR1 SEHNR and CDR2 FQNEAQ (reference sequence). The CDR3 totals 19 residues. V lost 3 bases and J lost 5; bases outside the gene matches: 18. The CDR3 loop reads CASSFGTVAVLGLNEKLFF. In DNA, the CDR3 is TGTGCCAGCAGCTTCGGGACAGTGGCCGTATTAGGGTTGAATGAAAAACTGTTTTTT.

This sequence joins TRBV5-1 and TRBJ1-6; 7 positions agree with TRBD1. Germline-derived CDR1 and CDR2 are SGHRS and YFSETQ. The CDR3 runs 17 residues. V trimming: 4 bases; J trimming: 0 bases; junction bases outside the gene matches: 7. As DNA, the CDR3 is TGCGCCAGCAGCAAAACAGGGGTCAACTCCTATAATTCACCCCTCCACTTT. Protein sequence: CASSKTGVNSYNSPLHF.

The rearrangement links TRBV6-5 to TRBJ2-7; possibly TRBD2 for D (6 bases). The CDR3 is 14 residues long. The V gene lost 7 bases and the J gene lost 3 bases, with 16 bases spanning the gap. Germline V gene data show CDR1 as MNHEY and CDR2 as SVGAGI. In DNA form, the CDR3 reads TGTGCCAGCACTACACAGTCGGAGGGCTACGAGCAGTACTTC. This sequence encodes CASTTQSEGYEQYF.

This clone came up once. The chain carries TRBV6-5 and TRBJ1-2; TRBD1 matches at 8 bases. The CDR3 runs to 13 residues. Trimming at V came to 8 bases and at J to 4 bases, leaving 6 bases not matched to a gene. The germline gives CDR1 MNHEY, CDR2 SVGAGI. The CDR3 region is CASGQGGLYGYTF. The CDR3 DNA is TGTGCCAGCGGACAGGGCGGCCTCTATGGCTACACCTTC.

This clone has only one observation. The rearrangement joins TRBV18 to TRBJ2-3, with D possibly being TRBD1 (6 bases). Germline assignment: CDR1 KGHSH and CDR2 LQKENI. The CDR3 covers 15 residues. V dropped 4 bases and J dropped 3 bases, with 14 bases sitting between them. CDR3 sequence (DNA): TGTGCCAGCTCACGGAGACAGGCAGGTACAGATACGCAGTATTTT. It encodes CASSRRQAGTDTQYF.

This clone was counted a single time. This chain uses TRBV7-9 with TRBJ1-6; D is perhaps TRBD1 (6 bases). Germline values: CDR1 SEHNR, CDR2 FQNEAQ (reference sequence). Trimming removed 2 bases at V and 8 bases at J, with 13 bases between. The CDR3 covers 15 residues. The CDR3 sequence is CASSLSVAGDSPLHF. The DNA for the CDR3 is TGTGCCAGCAGCTTATCAGTGGCAGGGGATTCACCCCTCCACTTT. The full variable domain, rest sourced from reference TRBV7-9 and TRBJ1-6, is DTGVSQNPRHKITKRGQNVTFRCDPISEHNRLYWYRQTLGQGPEFLTYFQNEAQLEKSRLLSDRFSAERPKGSFSTLEIQRTEQGDSAMYLCASSLSVAGDSPLHFGNGTRLTVT.